A single sample is the source of the 30 T cell receptor beta chains below, sequenced in a study of cytomegalovirus exposure and HLA in healthy donors. Use of 60 Vbeta and 13 Jbeta primers characterized the PCR. Measured with immunoSEQ multiplex PCR; TCRdb has only the in-frame clones, and not every one. Of some 170,000 clones listed, around 69% were seen once; the top ten hold under 3.5%. Material for sequencing was PBMCs. The receptors shown here come from a young woman in good health and CMV-seronegative.

Points on this clone: Other DNA sequences in the same sample also yield this CDR3. V usage is TRBV19 and J usage is TRBJ2-3; D is uncertain. Germline V gene data show CDR1 as LNHDA and CDR2 as SQIVND (reference sequence). Trimming shortened V by 5 bases and J by 0 bases, and 3 bases separated the two germline ends. This CDR3 has 12 residues. The CDR3 region is CASSPSTDTQYF. DNA of the CDR3: TGTGCCAGTAGTCCTAGCACAGATACGCAGTATTTT.

The chain combines TRBV6-5 with TRBJ1-3; a possible D gene is TRBD1 (5 bases). Trimming removed 5 bases from V and 3 bases from J, with 14 bases in between. Germline CDR1 reads MNHEY; CDR2 reads SVGAGI. This CDR3 contains 15 residues. CDR3 nucleotide sequence: TGTGCCAGCAGTCAAGACAGACGCAATGGAAACACCATATATTTT. Translating it yields CASSQDRRNGNTIYF.

This clone was seen a handful of times. Germline and junction disagree at one end, which may indicate a read error. The chain carries TRBV7-9 and TRBJ1-1; possible D gene TRBD1, 6 bases. Germline V lookup: CDR1 SEHNR, CDR2 FQNEAQ (reference sequence). The CDR3 length is 12 residues. CDR3 nucleotides: TGTTCCAGCAGCGTATCACAGGGTACAGCTTTCTTT. Translating gives CSSSVSQGTAFF.

The rearrangement uses TRBV7-9 and TRBJ2-1; TRBD2 matches 9 bases. Losses at the gene ends were 3 bases for V and 8 bases for J; bases not matched to a gene: 11. Germline CDR1 reads SEHNR; CDR2 reads FQNEAQ (reference sequence). The CDR3 sequence is 16 residues long. This CDR3 is CASSFPTSGIPHEQFF. The DNA for the CDR3 is TGTGCCAGCAGCTTCCCGACTAGCGGCATCCCCCATGAGCAGTTCTTC.

V and J are TRBV5-5 and TRBJ2-7; perhaps TRBD2 as D (6 bases). There are 15 residues in the CDR3. Germline V gene sequence: CDR1 SGHKS, CDR2 YYEKEE (reference sequence). The V gene lost 2 bases and the J gene lost 4 bases, with 16 bases spanning the gap. The CDR3 nucleotides are TGTGCCAGCAGCTTTTTCGGCGGGGCCGGGTACGAGCAGTACTTC. Amino acids: CASSFFGGAGYEQYF.

The rearrangement links TRBV11-2 to TRBJ2-2; 10 bases map to TRBD2. Germline values: CDR1 SGHAT, CDR2 FQNNGV. V shed 1 base, J shed 5 bases, and the junction held 10 bases outside the gene matches. This CDR3 has 18 amino acids. Here the CDR3 DNA reads TGTGCCAGCAGCTTAGTGGCTAGCGGGGGTTTGGGGACCGGGGAGCTGTTTTTT. Its protein is CASSLVASGGLGTGELFF.

The J gene is TRBJ1-5, the V gene TRBV5-1; D is ambiguous. CDR3 length: 16 amino acids. Trimming cost V 4 bases and J 1 base, with 15 bases left between them. Germline-derived CDR1 and CDR2 are SGHRS and YFSETQ. CDR3 sequence (DNA): TGCGCCAGCAGCAAAGGGCCCTCGGGGAGCAATCAGCCCCAGCATTTT. Protein sequence: CASSKGPSGSNQPQHF. Variable domain in full (rest from reference TRBV5-1 and TRBJ1-5): KAGVTQTPRYLIKTRGQQVTLSCSPISGHRSVSWYQQTPGQGLQFLFEYFSETQRNKGNFPGRFSGRQFSNSRSEMNVSTLELGDSALYLCASSKGPSGSNQPQHFGDGTRLSIL.

The chain combines TRBV6-6 with TRBJ2-5, with TRBD1 matching over 7 bases. The J call may be in error: the DNA end matches TRBJ2-7 better. The CDR3 loop spans 13 amino acids. Germline CDR1 reads MNHNY; CDR2 reads SVGAGI (reference sequence). The CDR3 nucleotides are TGTGCCAGCAGTCTAGACAGGGCCCACGAGCAGTACTTC. Residues: CASSLDRAHEQYF.

V usage is TRBV7-6 and J usage is TRBJ2-7; 7 nucleotides match TRBD2. The V and J ends lost 5 bases and 5 bases, in that order; junction bases with no gene match: 9. Per the germline V gene, CDR1 is SGHVS and CDR2 is FNYEAQ. The CDR3 is made up of 14 amino acids. CDR3 region: CASSLVGGSHEQYF. CDR3 nucleotides: TGTGCCAGCAGCCTAGTGGGCGGGAGCCACGAGCAGTACTTC.

The genes are TRBV19 and TRBJ2-7; possibly TRBD1 for D (6 bases). Germline V gene lookup returns CDR1 LNHDA and CDR2 SQIVND (reference sequence). There are 14 residues in the CDR3. The ends were cut back, 6 bases at V and 3 bases at J, with 15 bases in the middle. CDR3 DNA: TGTGCCAGTAGCCCCCAATTGGACAGCTACGAGCAGTACTTC. This sequence encodes CASSPQLDSYEQYF.

The CDR3 DNA reads TGTGCCAGCAGCTTCGGACAGAGCTCTGGAAACACCATATATTTT. The encoded protein is CASSFGQSSGNTIYF. The J gene is TRBJ1-3, the V gene TRBV11-2; D possibly corresponds to TRBD1 (6 bases). Trimming took 3 bases from V and 0 from J, leaving 9 bases between them. Looked up from germline, CDR1 is SGHAT and CDR2 is FQNNGV. The CDR3 length is 15 residues. The full variable domain, in which reference TRBV11-2 and TRBJ1-3 provide the parts outside the CDR3, is EAGVAQSPRYKIIEKRQSVAFWCNPISGHATLYWYQQILGQGPKLLIQFQNNGVVDDSQLPKDRFSAERLKGVDSTLKIQPAKLEDSAVYLCASSFGQSSGNTIYFGEGSWLTVV.

A single count supports this clone. This chain joins TRBV5-1 and TRBJ1-1; no clear D. The CDR3 length is 15 residues. Germline V lookup: CDR1 SGHRS, CDR2 YFSETQ. V shed 0 bases and J shed 3 bases, with 12 bases lying between them. This chain's CDR3 is CASSLGGLGDTEAFF. The CDR3 DNA is TGCGCCAGCAGCTTGGGAGGGTTGGGTGACACTGAAGCTTTCTTT.

The J gene is TRBJ2-1, the V gene TRBV11-3; no definite D call. Trimming cost V 1 base and J 0 bases, with 10 bases left between them. The germline gives CDR1 SGHNT, CDR2 YENEEA. This CDR3 is built from 16 residues. CDR3 nucleotide sequence: TGTGCCAGCAGCTTAGGGGCATCCCTCTCCTACAATGAGCAGTTCTTC. Translating it yields CASSLGASLSYNEQFF.

J is TRBJ2-2 and V is TRBV7-7, with a possible D match to TRBD2 (5 bases). CDR1 and CDR2 from the germline V gene are SSHAT and FNYEAQ (reference sequence). CDR3 length: 13 amino acids. V was clipped by 2 bases and J by 6 bases, with 7 bases between them. CDR3 region: CASSLFGAGELFF. For the CDR3, the DNA is TGTGCCAGCAGCTTATTCGGGGCCGGGGAGCTGTTTTTT.

In nucleotides, the CDR3 is TGTGCCAGCAGAACAGGGGGCCGGGAAGCTTTCTTT. Its protein is CASRTGGREAFF. The chain has TRBV2 and TRBJ1-1; 9 bases are shared with TRBD1. The CDR3 is made up of 12 amino acids. V dropped 6 bases and J dropped 8; count of bases not matched to a gene: 4. Germline V gene data show CDR1 as SNHLY and CDR2 as FYNNEI. Full variable domain (outside the CDR3, taken from reference TRBV2 and TRBJ1-1): EPEVTQTPSHQVTQMGQEVILRCVPISNHLYFYWYRQILGQKVEFLVSFYNNEISEKSEIFDDQFSVERPDGSNFTLKIRSTKLEDSAMYFCASRTGGREAFFGQGTRLTVV.

The genes are TRBV10-3 and TRBJ1-5; D gene uncertain. CDR1 and CDR2 (germline): ENHRY, SYGVKD. Trimming pared 3 bases from V and 2 bases from J, leaving 8 bases between. The CDR3 has 14 residues. CDR3 coding DNA: TGTGCCATCAGTGAAGGTGAGGGCAATCAGCCCCAGCATTTT. Protein sequence: CAISEGEGNQPQHF.

This clone was observed a few times. CDR3 coding DNA: TGTGCCAGCAGTTCCCCGGGTGAGCAGTTCTTC. Its translation is CASSSPGEQFF. The chain joins TRBV27 to TRBJ2-1; no definite D call. The germline V gene has CDR1 MNHEY and CDR2 SMNVEV (reference sequence). There are 11 residues in the CDR3. The V end was cut by 4 bases, the J end by 9 bases, with 7 bases between.

The DNA of the CDR3 is TGTGCCGCAGGGGGGGGGACAGGGCAACAAGGAGCTTTCTTT. Residues: CAAGGGTGQQGAFF. This chain connects TRBV10-3 to TRBJ1-1; 9 positions agree with TRBD1. CDR3 length equals 14 residues. CDR1 ENHRY and CDR2 SYGVKD come from the germline V gene. Unmatched junction bases numbered 17, after V lost 11 bases and J lost 10 bases.

Comment on this clone: The germline gene is not matched at one end of the junction; a read error may be the cause. The rearrangement uses TRBV7-9 and TRBJ2-5; D is ambiguous. This CDR3 is built from 12 residues. Germline values: CDR1 SEHNR, CDR2 FQNEAQ (reference sequence). The CDR3 protein is CSSSRWRETQYF. CDR3 coding DNA: TGTTCCAGCAGCAGATGGCGGGAGACCCAGTACTTC. The variable domain in full, with the rest retrieved from reference TRBV7-9 and TRBJ2-5, is DTGVSQNPRHKITKRGQNVTFRCDPISEHNRLYWYRQTLGQGPEFLTYFQNEAQLEKSRLLSDRFSAERPKGSFSTLEIQRTEQGDSAMYLCSSSRWRETQYFGPGTRLLVL.

This chain connects TRBV19 to TRBJ2-7; 8 nucleotides match TRBD1. This CDR3 spans 14 amino acids. Losses at the gene ends were 3 bases for V and 4 bases for J; bases not matched to a gene: 5. Germline V CDR1 and CDR2: LNHDA, SQIVND (reference sequence). CDR3: CASSMGQGAYEQYF. The CDR3 coding sequence is TGTGCCAGTAGTATGGGGCAGGGGGCGTACGAGCAGTACTTC.

The chain combines TRBV15 with TRBJ1-3, with unresolved D. V was clipped by 0 bases and J by 2 bases, with 8 bases between them. Germline V gives CDR1 LNHNV, CDR2 YYDKDF (reference sequence). CDR3 length: 15 amino acids. The CDR3, as DNA: TGTGCCACCAGCAGAGATCTAGGCCCTGGAAACACCATATATTTT. Its translation is CATSRDLGPGNTIYF.

J is TRBJ1-2 and V is TRBV2; no definite D call. The CDR3 is made up of 13 amino acids. Trimming took off 3 bases at V and 6 bases at J, with 11 bases between the two ends. Germline loops: CDR1 SNHLY, CDR2 FYNNEI. The CDR3 nucleotides are TGTGCCAGCAGTGAGTATACTCCTAATGGCTACACCTTC. This translates into CASSEYTPNGYTF.

The chain combines TRBV7-2 with TRBJ2-2; TRBD2 agrees at 8 bases. CDR1 is SGHTA, CDR2 FQGNSA, per germline. The J segment lost 6 bases and the V segment lost 2 bases, leaving 8 bases of the junction unmatched. CDR3 size: 16 residues. CDR3 region: CASSLRTGGRSGELFF. The CDR3 nucleotides read TGTGCCAGCAGCTTAAGGACGGGGGGGCGGTCCGGGGAGCTGTTTTTT.

This clone was seen once. The CDR3 here is CASSLGAAGGQETQYF. For the CDR3, the DNA is TGTGCCAGCAGCTTAGGGGCAGCGGGGGGGCAAGAGACCCAGTACTTC. The chain is built from TRBV7-2 and TRBJ2-5, with 10 bases lining up with TRBD2. The CDR3 is made up of 16 amino acids. Germline trimming cut 1 base from V and 2 bases from J; bases unmatched to any gene: 4. Germline V lookup: CDR1 SGHTA, CDR2 FQGNSA. The full variable domain, with the rest looked up from reference TRBV7-2 and TRBJ2-5, is GAGVSQSPSNKVTEKGKDVELRCDPISGHTALYWYRQSLGQGLEFLIYFQGNSAPDKSGLPSDRFSAERTGGSVSTLTIQRTQQEDSAVYLCASSLGAAGGQETQYFGPGTRLLVL.

J is TRBJ2-5 and V is TRBV19; 11 bases are shared with TRBD1. The CDR3 has 13 residues. With V trimmed by 5 bases and J by 5 bases, 1 base remained unmatched. From germline, CDR1 is LNHDA and CDR2 SQIVND (reference sequence). This chain's CDR3 is CASSGTGGETQYF. The DNA of the CDR3 is TGTGCCAGTAGTGGGACAGGGGGGGAGACCCAGTACTTC.

Only a few counts were recorded for this clone. The chain is built from TRBV9 and TRBJ2-5, with 12 bases matching TRBD2. Per germline, CDR1 SGDLS and CDR2 YYNGEE. This CDR3 region has 14 residues. V dropped 4 bases and J dropped 5; count of bases not matched to a gene: 3. CDR3 coding DNA: TGTGCCAGCAGCCCGGGGACTAGCGGGGAGACCCAGTACTTC. This codes for CASSPGTSGETQYF.

The chain employs TRBV29-1 and TRBJ2-5; tentative D call: TRBD2 (5 bases). Deletions cut 5 bases from V and 9 bases from J, with 16 bases between. CDR1 and CDR2 from the germline V gene are SQVTM and ANQGSEA. CDR3 length equals 12 residues. This CDR3 is CSVNTGVGAQYF. The CDR3 DNA reads TGCAGCGTTAACACGGGTGTGGGAGCCCAGTACTTC.

This sequence joins TRBV4-1 and TRBJ1-1; D is possibly TRBD1 (6 bases). Per the germline V gene, CDR1 is MGHRA and CDR2 is YSYEKL. The V gene lost 0 bases and the J gene lost 2 bases, with 13 bases spanning the gap. CDR3 length equals 16 residues. This CDR3 reads CASSQEKYRVNTEAFF. Here the CDR3 DNA reads TGCGCCAGCAGCCAAGAAAAATACAGGGTCAACACTGAAGCTTTCTTT.

The chain is built from TRBV5-4 and TRBJ1-1; D possibly corresponds to TRBD1 (6 bases). The CDR3 sequence is 14 residues long. Trimming removed 2 bases from V and 4 bases from J, with 12 bases in between. CDR1 is SGHNT, CDR2 YYREEE, per germline (reference sequence). CDR3 sequence reads: CASSFNREGTEAFF. The DNA for the CDR3 is TGTGCCAGCAGCTTTAACAGGGAGGGCACTGAAGCTTTCTTT.

The J gene is TRBJ1-1, the V gene TRBV27; D unclear. V was clipped by 5 bases and J by 0 bases, with 7 bases between them. This CDR3 contains 13 residues. Germline V gene lookup returns CDR1 MNHEY and CDR2 SMNVEV (reference sequence). For the CDR3, the DNA is TGTGCCAGCAGTCCCAACATGAACACTGAAGCTTTCTTT. This translates into CASSPNMNTEAFF.